This TCR beta chain comes out of a study of cytomegalovirus exposure and HLA in healthy donors. Study-wide context: Unique TCR beta sequences numbering around 110 million came from around 180 million T cells in an earlier analysis.

Study observations and caveats: Within a later analysis, the majority of CMV-associated TCR beta chains appeared HLA-restricted. It was shown in a later analysis that HLA-associated TCR beta chains were more clonally expanded than other, equally common chains.

PCR was performed using 60 Vbeta and 13 Jbeta primers. Per the original data handling: Later, about 80 million unique TCR beta chains were counted in an analysis, and roughly 10 million of them were shared. The repertoire was sequenced with immunoSEQ multiplex PCR; TCRdb's copy has only in-frame clones and lacks some. That table gives V, J and clone size, and the DNA gave D and trimming. The table records some 200,000 clones, around 80% of them present only once. Regarding this clone: Its antigen is still unknown.

There are 17 residues in the CDR3. Germline trimming cut 2 bases from V and 3 bases from J; bases unmatched to any gene: 10. Looked up from germline, CDR1 is SGHAT and CDR2 is FQNNGV. The sequenced material came from PBMCs. The TCR was taken from a woman between 18 and 29 years old in good health and CMV-seronegative. The chain uses TRBV11-2 and TRBJ2-7, with TRBD2 matching over 10 bases. The chain's CDR3 is CASSLRGRLAGRYEQYV. In DNA form, the CDR3 reads TGTGCCAGCAGCTTAAGGGGAAGACTAGCGGGCCGCTACGAGCAGTACGTC.